These 16 T cell receptor beta chains originate from one sample sequenced in a study of T cells after yellow fever vaccination. TCRdb re-derived calls from the 5' RACE reads in MiXCR, one entry per CDR3 protein. Of some 670,000 distinct CDR3 sequences listed, roughly an eighth are singletons. The specimen was PBMCs, collected on the day of the yellow fever booster vaccination. The receptors here all came from a man aged 25 to 40 who received the YFV17D yellow fever vaccine.

The V and J genes are TRBV5-5 and TRBJ2-1; 11 bases line up with TRBD2. This CDR3 contains 16 residues. J gave up 6 bases and V 4 bases, and 9 bases lay outside the gene matches. In germline, CDR1 is SGHKS, CDR2 YYEKEE (reference sequence). The CDR3 coding sequence is TGTGCCAGCAGCCCCGGGACTAGCGGAGGGTTCAATGAGCAGTTCTTC. The encoded protein is CASSPGTSGGFNEQFF.

The CDR3 loop is CASSLITGLLSYNEQFF. DNA for the CDR3: TGTGCCAGCAGCTTAATAACGGGACTGCTTTCCTACAATGAGCAGTTCTTC. This chain links TRBV7-2 with TRBJ2-1; tentatively, D is TRBD2 (6 bases). This CDR3 is built from 17 residues. CDR1 and CDR2 from the germline V gene are SGHTA and FQGNSA. Between the trimmed V and J ends, which lost 2 bases and 1 base, there was a span of 15 bases.

This clonotype was detected a few times. This chain connects TRBV10-2 to TRBJ2-7, with TRBD2 identical over 8 bases. CDR1 and CDR2 (germline): WSHSY, SAAADI. V lost 6 bases to trimming and J lost 0 bases; unmatched junction nucleotides: 1. The CDR3 is 13 amino acids. The DNA of the CDR3 is TGCGCCAGCAGGGGACTAGTCTCCTACGAGCAGTACTTC. This encodes CASRGLVSYEQYF.

This clonotype was seen a few times. The chain joins TRBV5-1 to TRBJ2-3; D is uncertain. CDR3 length equals 15 residues. Germline CDR1 reads SGHRS; CDR2 reads YFSETQ. V was clipped by 0 bases and J by 6 bases, with 14 bases between them. Written as DNA, the CDR3 is TGCGCCAGCAGCTTGGAGTTGCCCCCCCGGGATACGCAGTATTTT. Its protein is CASSLELPPRDTQYF.

There are a few counts of this clonotype. The chain links TRBV20-1 to TRBJ2-7, with TRBD1 identical over 11 bases. CDR1 is DFQATT and CDR2 is SNEGSKA in the germline V gene (reference sequence). The length of the CDR3 is 13 residues. J gave up 6 bases and V 5 bases, and 6 bases lay outside the gene matches. The DNA for the CDR3 is TGCAGTGCTGCCCCCGGGACAGGGGGCGAGCAGTACTTC. Translation gives CSAAPGTGGEQYF.

This clonotype was picked up one time. The chain employs TRBV5-1 and TRBJ1-5, with TRBD1 matching over 7 bases. J gave up 3 bases and V 7 bases, and 10 bases lay outside the gene matches. In germline, CDR1 is SGHRS, CDR2 YFSETQ. The CDR3 is 15 amino acids. The CDR3 coding sequence is TGCGCCAGCTCAATTACAGGGGACACCAATCAGCCCCAGCATTTT. This translates into CASSITGDTNQPQHF.

The chain's CDR3 is CASSLVPGLAYNEQFF. The CDR3 DNA reads as TGTGCCAGCAGCTTGGTTCCGGGACTGGCCTACAATGAGCAGTTCTTC. The V and J genes are TRBV5-6 and TRBJ2-1; D is possibly TRBD2 (6 bases). There are 16 residues in the CDR3. Germline V lookup: CDR1 SGHDT, CDR2 YYEEEE. V gave up 0 bases and J gave up 2 bases, with 12 bases separating them.

The table lists this clonotype with a few counts. The chain is built from TRBV29-1 and TRBJ2-5, with 9 bases aligning to TRBD2. The CDR3 has 14 residues. CDR1 and CDR2 from the germline V gene are SQVTM and ANQGSEA. Losses at the gene ends were 5 bases for V and 5 bases for J; bases not matched to a gene: 9. The CDR3: CSVRGSGGRETQYF. The CDR3 nucleotides are TGCAGCGTTCGTGGTAGCGGGGGTAGGGAGACCCAGTACTTC.

This clonotype was counted only a few times. The rearrangement links TRBV10-3 to TRBJ1-2, with D possibly matching TRBD1 (6 bases). CDR3 length: 12 amino acids. V was cut by 9 bases and J by 4 bases, with 12 bases left in between. CDR1 and CDR2 (germline): ENHRY, SYGVKD. The CDR3 region is CAIWGQGYGYTF. The CDR3 nucleotides are TGTGCCATTTGGGGGCAGGGCTATGGCTACACCTTC.

The chain is built from TRBV7-9 and TRBJ2-1; 8 nucleotides line up with TRBD2. CDR3 length equals 13 residues. The J segment lost 5 bases and the V segment lost 11 bases, leaving 8 bases of the junction unmatched. CDR1 is SEHNR, CDR2 FQNEAQ, per germline (reference sequence). The CDR3 region is CAGGLAGNNEQFF. CDR3 coding DNA: TGTGCCGGTGGACTAGCAGGGAACAATGAGCAGTTCTTC.

This clonotype was seen a handful of times. The chain uses TRBV4-3 and TRBJ2-7; D gene unclear. Germline V lookup: CDR1 LGHNA, CDR2 YSLEER. V gave up 1 base and J gave up 5 bases, with 12 bases separating them. This CDR3 has 14 amino acids. The DNA of the CDR3 is TGCGCCAGCAGCCAAGGGATGCTGACCCACGAGCAGTACTTC. This gives the protein CASSQGMLTHEQYF.

In its sample, this clonotype was seen a few times. The chain combines TRBV4-1 with TRBJ2-5; the match to TRBD1 covers 7 bases. The CDR3 has 15 amino acids. Germline V lookup: CDR1 MGHRA, CDR2 YSYEKL. With V trimmed by 0 bases and J by 5 bases, 6 bases remained unmatched. The DNA for the CDR3 is TGCGCCAGCAGCCAAGAACCCGACAGGGTGGAGACCCAGTACTTC. Protein: CASSQEPDRVETQYF.

Concerning this clonotype: This clone may be a read error of a much larger clone one base away. The chain employs TRBV5-1 and TRBJ2-7; 11 bases map to TRBD1. Germline V gives CDR1 SGHRS, CDR2 YFSETQ. The CDR3 has 15 residues. CDR3: CASSPRTGGSYEQHF. As DNA, the CDR3 is TGCGCCAGCAGCCCACGGACAGGGGGCTCCTACGAGCAGCACTTC. Full variable domain (rest looked up from reference TRBV5-1 and TRBJ2-7): KAGVTQTPRYLIKTRGQQVTLSCSPISGHRSVSWYQQTPGQGLQFLFEYFSETQRNKGNFPGRFSGRQFSNSRSEMNVSTLELGDSALYLCASSPRTGGSYEQHFGPGTRLTVT.

The chain is built from TRBV10-3 and TRBJ2-5; no definite D call. Per the germline V gene, CDR1 is ENHRY and CDR2 is SYGVKD. The CDR3 runs to 13 residues. Trimming pared 0 bases from V and 5 bases from J, leaving 7 bases between. The CDR3 is CAISESVIETQYF. The CDR3 DNA follows: TGTGCCATCAGTGAGTCCGTCATCGAGACCCAGTACTTC.

This clonotype was counted only a few times. The genes are TRBV20-1 and TRBJ2-2; D gene uncertain. The CDR3 runs to 13 residues. Germline-derived CDR1 and CDR2 are DFQATT and SNEGSKA (reference sequence). V lost 2 bases and J lost 4, with 8 bases in between. CDR3 loop: CSARPPGTGELFF. The DNA of the CDR3 is TGCAGTGCTAGACCCCCCGGCACCGGGGAGCTGTTTTTT.

Only a few counts were recorded for this clonotype. This sequence joins TRBV20-1 and TRBJ2-2; unclear D gene. In germline, CDR1 is DFQATT, CDR2 SNEGSKA (reference sequence). The length of the CDR3 is 17 residues. Trimming pared 0 bases from V and 0 bases from J, leaving 14 bases between. Here the CDR3 DNA reads TGCAGTGCTAGAGATTTTGGCTACCAGACGAACACCGGGGAGCTGTTTTTT. Translated, it gives CSARDFGYQTNTGELFF.